Listed here are 25 T cell receptor beta chains from one sample, sequenced in a study of cytomegalovirus exposure and HLA in healthy donors. PCR used 60 Vbeta primers and 13 Jbeta primers. The data were produced by immunoSEQ multiplex PCR, yet TCRdb's version contains in-frame clones alone and is incomplete. Among 150,000 to 200,000 clones, approximately 88% were seen once, and the ten largest hold approximately 2.9%. Material for sequencing was PBMCs. The receptors derive from a woman in her forties or fifties in good health and CMV-seropositive.

This chain links TRBV5-1 with TRBJ2-5; TRBD2 aligns across 7 bases. In germline, CDR1 is SGHRS, CDR2 YFSETQ. The CDR3 runs 17 residues. V trimming: 0 bases; J trimming: 5 bases; junction bases outside the gene matches: 13. In DNA, the CDR3 is TGCGCCAGCAGCTTGGCCGGGAGGAGACCGTTACAGGAGACCCAGTACTTC. Its protein product is CASSLAGRRPLQETQYF.

The V gene is TRBV6-4, the J gene TRBJ2-1, with 7 nucleotides matching TRBD2. From germline, CDR1 is MRHNA and CDR2 SNTAGT. J was trimmed by 10 bases and V by 0 bases; bases with no gene match: 6. The CDR3 loop spans 14 amino acids. CDR3 amino acids: CASSDSISAGEQFF. The CDR3 DNA follows: TGTGCCAGCAGTGACTCGATATCAGCGGGGGAGCAGTTCTTC.

The V gene is TRBV6-5, the J gene TRBJ2-5, with 9 bases fitting TRBD1. V was pared by 6 bases and J by 5 bases, with 7 bases of the junction left unmatched. The germline CDR1 and CDR2 sequences are MNHEY and SVGAGI. The CDR3 runs to 14 residues. The CDR3 loop reads CASRGQGWRETQYF. DNA of the CDR3: TGTGCCAGCAGAGGACAGGGGTGGAGGGAGACCCAGTACTTC.

This chain connects TRBV5-5 to TRBJ1-1; D not certain. The V end lost 5 bases, the J end lost 6 bases, and 14 bases lay between the germline ends. The CDR3 totals 13 residues. Per the germline V gene, CDR1 is SGHKS and CDR2 is YYEKEE (reference sequence). The CDR3 reads CASRRPETAEAFF. As DNA, the CDR3 is TGTGCCAGCAGGCGGCCGGAGACCGCTGAAGCTTTCTTT.

The chain couples TRBV7-3 to TRBJ1-2; 9 bases are a match to TRBD1. Germline CDR1 reads SGHTA; CDR2 reads FQGTGA. The junction had 7 bases not matched to a gene; V was cut back by 6 bases and J by 5 bases. This CDR3 has 14 residues. CDR3 region: CASSPTGGGYGYTF. The CDR3 region has the DNA TGTGCCAGCAGTCCGACAGGGGGGGGTTATGGCTACACCTTC.

V is TRBV27 and J is TRBJ1-3; 9 positions match TRBD1. The CDR3 length is 15 residues. Germline V gives CDR1 MNHEY, CDR2 SMNVEV (reference sequence). J lost 3 bases, V lost 2 bases, and 2 bases had no gene match. The DNA for the CDR3 is TGTGCCAGCAGTTTAGGACAGGGGAATGGAAACACCATATATTTT. Encoded protein: CASSLGQGNGNTIYF.

This clone was picked up one time. CDR3 DNA: TGTGCCAGCAGCTTAGGGGGCAGGGGCAATGAGCAGTTCTTC. As protein: CASSLGGRGNEQFF. The rearrangement uses TRBV7-9 and TRBJ2-1; D may be TRBD1 (6 bases). The germline V and J ends were trimmed by 1 base and 6 bases, with 10 bases remaining between them. Germline values: CDR1 SEHNR, CDR2 FQNEAQ (reference sequence). The CDR3 sequence is 14 residues long.

Of note for this clone: One end of the junction fails to match germline, which may point to a read error. This rearrangement joins TRBV7-9 to TRBJ2-2; the D gene is possibly TRBD1 (5 bases). In germline, CDR1 is SEHNR, CDR2 FQNEAQ (reference sequence). The CDR3 is 16 amino acids. The chain's CDR3 is CSSSFNRQGNTGELFF. The CDR3 region has the DNA TGTTCCAGCAGCTTCAATCGGCAGGGGAACACCGGGGAGCTGTTTTTT.

The V gene is TRBV27, the J gene TRBJ2-3; possible D gene TRBD1, 5 bases. Looked up from germline, CDR1 is MNHEY and CDR2 is SMNVEV (reference sequence). The CDR3 totals 14 residues. V was shortened by 5 bases and J by 6 bases, with 15 bases between the two germline ends. CDR3: CASSRQGGWDTQYF. CDR3 coding DNA: TGTGCCAGCAGTCGCCAGGGTGGGTGGGATACGCAGTATTTT.

The chain has TRBV18 and TRBJ1-4; 8 nucleotides agree with TRBD1. The CDR3 has 16 amino acids. Losses at the gene ends were 5 bases for V and 7 bases for J; bases not matched to a gene: 12. Germline V gene sequence: CDR1 KGHSH, CDR2 LQKENI. The CDR3 reads CASSSYQDRGGEKLFF. For the CDR3, the DNA is TGTGCCAGCTCATCCTATCAAGACAGGGGCGGTGAAAAACTGTTTTTT.

The chain recombines TRBV4-2 with TRBJ1-1; no definite D call. Per the germline V gene, CDR1 is LGHNA and CDR2 is YNFKEQ. V was shortened by 0 bases and J by 0 bases, with 8 bases between the two germline ends. The CDR3 length is 15 residues. The CDR3 protein is CASSQEPQMNTEAFF. Here the CDR3 DNA reads TGTGCCAGCAGCCAAGAACCGCAGATGAACACTGAAGCTTTCTTT.

The chain joins TRBV9 to TRBJ1-1; D gene uncertain. Germline-derived CDR1 and CDR2 are SGDLS and YYNGEE. V was shortened by 0 bases and J by 2 bases, with 5 bases between the two germline ends. The CDR3 runs 13 residues. CDR3 sequence (DNA): TGTGCCAGCAGCGTAGCTTTAAACACTGAAGCTTTCTTT. It is translated as CASSVALNTEAFF.

The chain combines TRBV7-2 with TRBJ2-1, with 14 positions matching TRBD2. J gave up 6 bases and V 5 bases, and 6 bases lay outside the gene matches. Germline V gene lookup returns CDR1 SGHTA and CDR2 FQGNSA. There are 16 residues in the CDR3. CDR3 residues: CASSHRLAGGLNEQFF. CDR3 DNA sequence: TGTGCCAGCAGCCACCGACTAGCGGGGGGGCTCAATGAGCAGTTCTTC.

The chain recombines TRBV7-6 with TRBJ1-2, with a weak D call TRBD1 (5 bases). This CDR3 has 13 residues. Germline V gene sequence: CDR1 SGHVS, CDR2 FNYEAQ. V lost 3 bases and J 4 bases, leaving 9 bases between the germline ends. The CDR3: CASSLQGGYGYTF. CDR3 bases: TGTGCCAGCAGCTTGCAGGGTGGCTATGGCTACACCTTC.

The V call is TRBV5-1, the J call TRBJ2-7; D might be TRBD2 (5 bases). Germline loops: CDR1 SGHRS, CDR2 YFSETQ. CDR3 length: 12 residues. V lost 4 bases to trimming and J lost 5 bases, with 10 bases between them. The CDR3 here is CASSPPADEQYF. The CDR3 DNA sequence: TGCGCCAGCAGCCCCCCAGCGGACGAGCAGTACTTC. The variable domain in full, with the rest retrieved from reference TRBV5-1 and TRBJ2-7, is KAGVTQTPRYLIKTRGQQVTLSCSPISGHRSVSWYQQTPGQGLQFLFEYFSETQRNKGNFPGRFSGRQFSNSRSEMNVSTLELGDSALYLCASSPPADEQYFGPGTRLTVT.

This clone was observed a few times. The chain employs TRBV7-6 and TRBJ2-1, with TRBD2 matching over 10 bases. Trimming removed 1 base from V and 14 bases from J; junction bases left unmatched: 5. From germline, CDR1 is SGHVS and CDR2 FNYEAQ. The CDR3 loop spans 13 amino acids. In nucleotides, the CDR3 is TGTGCCAGCAGCTTAGGGCTAGCGGGGGATAAGTTCTTC. Protein sequence: CASSLGLAGDKFF.

The chain joins TRBV4-1 to TRBJ1-2; weak D call: TRBD1 (6 bases). The CDR3 runs to 15 residues. Germline V gene sequence: CDR1 MGHRA, CDR2 YSYEKL. V was trimmed by 5 bases and J by 1 base, leaving 14 bases between them. CDR3 residues: CASSAGDKINYGYTF. The CDR3 region has the DNA TGCGCCAGCAGCGCCGGGGACAAGATTAACTATGGCTACACCTTC.

This sequence joins TRBV28 and TRBJ2-3, with 16 bases aligning to TRBD2. This CDR3 is 19 amino acids long. CDR1 is MDHEN, CDR2 SYDVKM, per germline. The V and J ends lost 6 bases and 6 bases, in that order; junction bases with no gene match: 15. The CDR3 loop reads CASSDPPGTSGGAGDTQYF. CDR3 nucleotides: TGTGCCAGCAGCGACCCCCCCGGGACTAGCGGGGGGGCGGGGGATACGCAGTATTTT.

The chain is built from TRBV27 and TRBJ2-3; D not resolved. Germline V gene data show CDR1 as MNHEY and CDR2 as SMNVEV (reference sequence). The V gene lost 8 bases and the J gene lost 0 bases, with 12 bases spanning the gap. This CDR3 has 14 residues. CDR3 bases: TGTGCCAGCTGGAGACGTGCCAGCACAGATACGCAGTATTTT. Translating it yields CASWRRASTDTQYF.

This clone was seen once. The gene calls are TRBV21-1 and TRBJ2-7; the table calls TRBD1, which could not be checked here. TRBV21-1 is a documented pseudogene. The CDR3 spans 16 residues. CDR3 nucleotide sequence: TGTGCCAGCAGCACACAAATGGGGACAGGGGGTTCCGAGCAGTACTTC. Translating it yields CASSTQMGTGGSEQYF.

The rearrangement links TRBV14 to TRBJ2-7, with D possibly TRBD2 on 7 matching bases. Germline lookup yields CDR1 SGHDN and CDR2 FVKESK. The V end was cut by 1 base, the J end by 3 bases, with 10 bases between. There are 14 residues in the CDR3. CDR3 in DNA: TGTGCCAGCAGCCAAGGCGGGGGCGGCTACGAGCAGTACTTC. The encoded protein is CASSQGGGGYEQYF. The whole variable domain, filled in from reference TRBV14 and TRBJ2-7, reads EAGVTQFPSHSVIEKGQTVTLRCDPISGHDNLYWYRRVMGKEIKFLLHFVKESKQDESGMPNNRFLAERTGGTYSTLKVQPAELEDSGVYFCASSQGGGGYEQYFGPGTRLTVT.

This sequence joins TRBV6-5 and TRBJ1-2; D may be TRBD1 (6 bases). CDR3 length equals 13 residues. Germline values: CDR1 MNHEY, CDR2 SVGAGI. Trimming removed 7 bases at V and 8 bases at J, with 17 bases between. The CDR3 loop reads CASTDGGLRGYTF. CDR3 bases: TGTGCCAGCACAGACGGGGGGCTGCGGGGCTACACCTTC.

The genes are TRBV7-6 and TRBJ2-5; tentatively, D is TRBD2 (5 bases). Germline-derived CDR1 and CDR2 are SGHVS and FNYEAQ. Trimming removed 5 bases from V and 5 bases from J, with 12 bases in between. CDR3 length: 13 residues. Here the CDR3 reads CASSRGWAETQYF. CDR3 nucleotides: TGTGCCAGCAGCCGGGGATGGGCGGAGACCCAGTACTTC.

The rearrangement links TRBV28 to TRBJ1-5; D is unresolved. The CDR3 sequence is 13 residues long. Germline-derived CDR1 and CDR2 are MDHEN and SYDVKM. V was shortened by 3 bases and J by 4 bases, with 7 bases between the two germline ends. CDR3 residues: CASSFTRNQPQHF. CDR3 sequence (DNA): TGTGCCAGCAGTTTTACCAGAAATCAGCCCCAGCATTTT.

CDR3 sequence: CASNGDSGNTIYF. The CDR3 DNA reads TGTGCCAGCAACGGGGACTCTGGAAACACCATATATTTT. The J gene is TRBJ1-3, the V gene TRBV7-9; no clear D gene. The CDR3 runs to 13 residues. Germline CDR1 is SEHNR and CDR2 is FQNEAQ (reference sequence). V was shortened by 7 bases and J by 0 bases, with 7 bases between the two germline ends.